This TCR beta chain was captured by sequencing in a study of blood T cell repertoires in COVID-19. Study overall: The United States, Italy and Spain provided the acute and convalescent COVID-19 samples.

Sequencing used immunoSEQ multiplex PCR; TCRdb keeps in-frame clones, though not all of them. The top ten clones hold 1.5% to 2% of a sample with around 300,000 clones, under 90% of them seen once. CDR3 length: 13 amino acids. Germline trimming cut 7 bases from V and 3 bases from J; bases unmatched to any gene: 6. Germline V gene lookup returns CDR1 MDHEN and CDR2 SYDVKM. Study members were between about 18 and 95 years old and lived in 20 to 30 US regions. For recovered donors of Cohort 3, there were two negative PCRs, clearance, or symptom resolution. This sequence originates from an older woman who had recovered from COVID-19. Material for sequencing was PBMCs or T cells enriched from blood (not recorded which). The chain couples TRBV28 to TRBJ2-7, with TRBD1 identical over 7 bases. CDR3 bases: TGTGCCAGCACTCCGACAGGGCGCTACGAGCAGTACTTC. Translation gives CASTPTGRYEQYF.